The 11 T cell receptor beta chains below were found in one sample sequenced in a study of cytomegalovirus exposure and HLA in healthy donors. The PCR ran on 60 Vbeta and 13 Jbeta primers. Here immunoSEQ multiplex PCR was the method, and the copy in TCRdb shows in-frame clones only, minus some. The sample has about 150,000 clones, and its top ten clones hold under 2%. Sequencing was carried out using PBMCs. The receptors stem from a woman aged 45 to 65 in good health and CMV-seronegative.

V is TRBV18 and J is TRBJ2-5; 10 positions match TRBD2. The germline CDR1 and CDR2 sequences are KGHSH and LQKENI. With V trimmed by 6 bases and J by 5 bases, 9 bases remained unmatched. The CDR3 spans 15 residues. In nucleotides, the CDR3 is TGTGCCAGCTCCCAGACTAGCGGGTCTCGGGAGACCCAGTACTTC. This translates into CASSQTSGSRETQYF.

V usage is TRBV5-1 and J usage is TRBJ2-7; 10 bases fit TRBD2. The CDR3 totals 16 residues. Germline V gene data show CDR1 as SGHRS and CDR2 as YFSETQ. V lost 4 bases to trimming and J lost 1 base; unmatched junction nucleotides: 8. The DNA for the CDR3 is TGCGCCAGCAGCCCTACCGCTAGCGGGGGTTCCTACGAGCAGTACTTC. Translation gives CASSPTASGGSYEQYF.

This chain uses TRBV5-1 with TRBJ2-2; 7 bases match TRBD1. The CDR3 runs to 13 residues. From germline, CDR1 is SGHRS and CDR2 YFSETQ. V dropped 4 bases and J dropped 7; count of bases not matched to a gene: 4. CDR3 sequence: CASSTQGIGELFF. The CDR3 coding sequence is TGCGCCAGCAGCACACAGGGGATCGGGGAGCTGTTTTTT. The complete variable domain, with remaining parts taken from reference TRBV5-1 and TRBJ2-2, reads KAGVTQTPRYLIKTRGQQVTLSCSPISGHRSVSWYQQTPGQGLQFLFEYFSETQRNKGNFPGRFSGRQFSNSRSEMNVSTLELGDSALYLCASSTQGIGELFFGEGSRLTVL.

CDR3 in DNA: TGTGCCAGCAGCGTAGGCCGGGACAGGGGATACGAGCAGTACTTC. This codes for CASSVGRDRGYEQYF. The genes are TRBV9 and TRBJ2-7, with 10 bases identical to TRBD1. The ends lost 0 bases at V and 4 bases at J; junction bases unmatched: 4. CDR1 and CDR2 from the germline V gene are SGDLS and YYNGEE. The CDR3 loop spans 15 amino acids.

This sequence joins TRBV18 and TRBJ1-5; TRBD1 matches 10 bases. CDR3 size: 15 residues. Losses at the gene ends were 6 bases for V and 6 bases for J; bases not matched to a gene: 8. Germline-derived CDR1 and CDR2 are KGHSH and LQKENI. The CDR3 sequence is CASSGGQGGTQPQHF. CDR3 DNA sequence: TGTGCCAGCTCGGGAGGACAGGGGGGAACTCAGCCCCAGCATTTT.

The chain employs TRBV10-2 and TRBJ2-7; D possibly corresponds to TRBD2 (5 bases). The CDR3 runs 11 residues. V was shortened by 6 bases and J by 7 bases, with 10 bases between the two germline ends. The germline V gene has CDR1 WSHSY and CDR2 SAAADI. The CDR3 DNA follows: TGCGCCAGCAGGGTCTCGGGGGAGCAGTACTTC. It codes for CASRVSGEQYF.

This chain uses TRBV7-2 with TRBJ2-7, with 8 nucleotides matching TRBD2. The CDR3 sequence is 15 residues long. The V gene end was trimmed by 5 bases and the J gene end by 6 bases; junction bases not matched to a gene: 12. CDR1 SGHTA and CDR2 FQGNSA come from the germline V gene. CDR3 amino acids: CASSLRRSGGFEQYF. CDR3 DNA: TGTGCCAGCAGCCTTCGGAGGAGCGGGGGATTCGAGCAGTACTTC.

The chain recombines TRBV7-8 with TRBJ1-2; tentatively, D is TRBD1 (5 bases). The CDR3 loop spans 15 amino acids. Trimming took off 2 bases at V and 2 bases at J, with 12 bases between the two ends. Germline V lookup: CDR1 SGHVS, CDR2 FQNEAQ. The CDR3 loop is CASSLKGARNYGYTF. In DNA, the CDR3 is TGTGCCAGCAGCTTAAAAGGGGCCCGAAACTATGGCTACACCTTC.

The V call is TRBV7-3, the J call TRBJ2-3; 7 bases agree with TRBD2. This CDR3 is 14 amino acids long. Germline V lookup: CDR1 SGHTA, CDR2 FQGTGA. V was pared by 0 bases and J by 4 bases, with 1 base of the junction left unmatched. This CDR3 is CASSLTGGSDTQYF. The CDR3 region has the DNA TGTGCCAGCAGCTTAACGGGGGGGTCAGATACGCAGTATTTT.

Concerning this clone itself: An end of the junction differs from the germline gene, which may be a read error. The chain combines TRBV28 with TRBJ1-2; possibly TRBD1 for D (5 bases). The germline V gene has CDR1 MDHEN and CDR2 SYDVKM. The CDR3 runs 14 residues. The CDR3 sequence is CASSFGYKGHGYTF. Written as DNA, the CDR3 is TGTGCCAGCAGTTTCGGGTACAAAGGACATGGCTACACCTTT.

J is TRBJ1-5 and V is TRBV7-6, with 7 bases matching TRBD1. The CDR3 has 14 residues. Unmatched junction bases numbered 3, after V lost 2 bases and J lost 5 bases. Germline CDR1 SGHVS, CDR2 FNYEAQ. CDR3 DNA sequence: TGTGCCAGCAGCTTAAACACAGGGGATCAGCCCCAGCATTTT. It yields the protein CASSLNTGDQPQHF.